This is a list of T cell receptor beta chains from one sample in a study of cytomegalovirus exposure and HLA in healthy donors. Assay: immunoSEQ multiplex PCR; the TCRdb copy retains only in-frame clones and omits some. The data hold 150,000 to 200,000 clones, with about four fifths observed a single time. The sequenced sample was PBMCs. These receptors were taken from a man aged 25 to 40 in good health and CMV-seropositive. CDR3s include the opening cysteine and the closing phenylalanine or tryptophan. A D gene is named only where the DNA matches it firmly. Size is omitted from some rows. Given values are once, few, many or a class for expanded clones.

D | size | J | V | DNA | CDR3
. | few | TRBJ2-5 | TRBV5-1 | TGCGCCAGCAGCCAGCAGCCGGACATCCAAGAGACCCAGTACTTC | CASSQQPDIQETQYF
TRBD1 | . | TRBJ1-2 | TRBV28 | TGTGCCAGCAGTGACAGGGTCTTCTATGGCTACACCTTC | CASSDRVFYGYTF
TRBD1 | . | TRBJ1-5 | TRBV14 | TGTGCCAGCAGCCAATCAGGGGGCGGTCAGCCCCAGCATTTT | CASSQSGGGQPQHF
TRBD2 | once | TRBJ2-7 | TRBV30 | TGTGCCTCCCGGACTAGCGGTTACGAGCAGTACTTC | CASRTSGYEQYF
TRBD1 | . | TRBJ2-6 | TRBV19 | TGTGCCAGTAGTTACAGGGGACCTGGGGCCAACGTCCTGACTTTC | CASSYRGPGANVLTF
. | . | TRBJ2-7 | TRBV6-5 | TGTGCCAGCAGTTTCCCCACGGGGAGCTCCTACGAGCAGTACTTC | CASSFPTGSSYEQYF
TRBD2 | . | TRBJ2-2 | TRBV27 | TGTGCCAGCAGTTTATCGCTAGCGGGTCTCACCGGGGAGCTGTTTTTT | CASSLSLAGLTGELFF
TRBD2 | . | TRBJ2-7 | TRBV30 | TGTGCCTGGTTGACTAGCGGGAGGAAAGGCGAGCAGTACTTC | CAWLTSGRKGEQYF
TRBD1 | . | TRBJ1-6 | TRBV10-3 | TGTGCCATCAGGCGGACAGGGGGCCGGTCACCCCTCCACTTT | CAIRRTGGRSPLHF
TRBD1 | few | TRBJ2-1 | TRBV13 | TGTGCCAGCAGCTTAGCCGGACAGGGGGCTTACCCCGGGACTGCTTTCTCCTACAATGAGCAGTTCTTC | CASSLAGQGAYPGTAFSYNEQFF
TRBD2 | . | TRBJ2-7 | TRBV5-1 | TGCGCCAGCAGCTCACGACTAGCGGGAAACTACGAGCAGTACTTC | CASSSRLAGNYEQYF
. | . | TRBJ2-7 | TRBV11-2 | TGTGCCAGCAGCTTAGATAGCAGGGTAGAGAGCGAGCAGTACTTC | CASSLDSRVESEQYF
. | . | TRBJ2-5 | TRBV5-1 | TGCGCCAGCAGCTCGGGACAACTAGCGGAGACCCAGTACTTC | CASSSGQLAETQYF
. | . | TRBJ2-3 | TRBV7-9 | TGTGCCAGCAGCGCAGTCCGGGGGTCCACAGATACGCAGTATTTT | CASSAVRGSTDTQYF
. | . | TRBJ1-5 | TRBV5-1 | TGCGCCAGCAGCTTGACAGGGTTAAATCAGCCCCAGCATTTT | CASSLTGLNQPQHF
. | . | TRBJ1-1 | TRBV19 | TGTGCCAATTTCTTGAGGAACACTGAAGCTTTCTTT | CANFLRNTEAFF
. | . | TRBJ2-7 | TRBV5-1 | TGCGCCAGCAGCCCGGACAGCTACGAGCAGTACTTC | CASSPDSYEQYF
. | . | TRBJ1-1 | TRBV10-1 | TGCGCCAGCAGTGAGTGGGGCCTTAACACTGAAGCTTTCTTT | CASSEWGLNTEAFF
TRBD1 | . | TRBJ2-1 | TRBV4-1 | TGCGCCAGCAGCCAAGAAACTTTGGGGACAGGGGTTGGCAATGAGCAGTTCTTC | CASSQETLGTGVGNEQFF
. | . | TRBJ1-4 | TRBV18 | TGTGCCAGCTCACCACCGCCGACTTTCAGGGGTGAAAAACTGTTTTTT | CASSPPPTFRGEKLFF
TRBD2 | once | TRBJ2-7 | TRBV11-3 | TGTGCCAGCAGTATCGGGGGGGCGCGGTACGAGCAGTACTTC | CASSIGGARYEQYF
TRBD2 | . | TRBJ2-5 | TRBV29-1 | TGCAGCGTTAATAGCGGGGGGCAAGAGACCCAGTACTTC | CSVNSGGQETQYF
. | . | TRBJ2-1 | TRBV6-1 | TGTGCCAGCTACTCGGGGGATCTCTACAATGAGCAGTTCTTC | CASYSGDLYNEQFF
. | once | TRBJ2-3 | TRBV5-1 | TGCGCCAGCAGCTTGACTAAGAACCCAGATACGCAGTATTTT | CASSLTKNPDTQYF
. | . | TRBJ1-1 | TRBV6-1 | TGTGCCAGCAGAGACGGGACTACGGGGGGAGCTTTCTTT | CASRDGTTGGAFF
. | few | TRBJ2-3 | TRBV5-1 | TGCGCCAGCAGCTTGGTAAGACAAAACACAGATACGCAGTATTTT | CASSLVRQNTDTQYF
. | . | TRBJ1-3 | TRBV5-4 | TGTGCCAGCGGTTTAGCAGAGCCTAATGGAAACACCATATATTTT | CASGLAEPNGNTIYF
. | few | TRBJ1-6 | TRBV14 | TGTGCCAGCAGCCAAGGAGGGGGTATGGCACCCCTCCACTTT | CASSQGGGMAPLHF
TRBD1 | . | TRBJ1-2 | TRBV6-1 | TGTGCCAGCAGTGAAAATCTGGGACAGGGGGTTGGCTACACCTTC | CASSENLGQGVGYTF
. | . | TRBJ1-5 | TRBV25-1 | TGTGCCAGCAGTGTTTGGTGGCGGGATAGCAATCAGCCCCAGCATTTT | CASSVWWRDSNQPQHF
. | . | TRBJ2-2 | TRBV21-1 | TGTGCCAGCAGCAAAGGACCGGGTTTGAACACCGGGGAGCTGTTTTTT | CASSKGPGLNTGELFF
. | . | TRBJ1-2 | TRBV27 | TGTGCCAGCAGTTTAAACAGGAACTATGGCTACACCTTC | CASSLNRNYGYTF
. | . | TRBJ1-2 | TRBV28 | TGTGCCAGCAGTTTCCCCAACACCCTTGACTATGGCTACACCTTC | CASSFPNTLDYGYTF
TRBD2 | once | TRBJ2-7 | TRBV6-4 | TGTGCCAGCTCCAGCTTGAGCTCTAGCGGGAGGGCCGGATCCTACGAGCAGTACTTC | CASSSLSSSGRAGSYEQYF
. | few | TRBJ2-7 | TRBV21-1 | TGTGCCAGCAGCAAAGGATGGACTAGCGGGGGAACCTACGAGCAGTACTTC | CASSKGWTSGGTYEQYF
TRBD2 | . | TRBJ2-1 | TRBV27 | TGTGCCAGCAGTTTAAGCCCAGCGGGAGCCTTTGAGCAGTTCTTC | CASSLSPAGAFEQFF
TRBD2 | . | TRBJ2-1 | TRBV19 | TGTGCCAGTAGTATAAGGGGCCTAGCGGGGGTCAATGAGCAGTTCTTC | CASSIRGLAGVNEQFF
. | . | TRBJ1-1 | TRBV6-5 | TGTGCCAGCAGCCGAGGAGCGGGAGCCACTGAAGCTTTCTTT | CASSRGAGATEAFF
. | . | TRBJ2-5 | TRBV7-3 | TGTGCCAGCAGCGCCAACCCCCGTTCACGGGGGGAGACCCAGTACTTC | CASSANPRSRGETQYF
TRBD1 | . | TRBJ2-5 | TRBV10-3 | TGTGCCATCAGTTCAGGGGGCCAAGAGACCCAGTACTTC | CAISSGGQETQYF
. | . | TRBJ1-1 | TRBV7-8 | TGTGCCAGCAGCACCAGGGGAGCCCGAATAGCTGAAGCTTTCTTT | CASSTRGARIAEAFF
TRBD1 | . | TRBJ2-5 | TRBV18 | TGTGCCAGCTCACCGGGACAGGGGTCGCGAGAGACCCAGTACTTC | CASSPGQGSRETQYF
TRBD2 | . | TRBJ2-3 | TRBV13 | TGTGCCAGCAGCGCGGGACTAGCGGGGGGGACAGATACGCAGTATTTT | CASSAGLAGGTDTQYF
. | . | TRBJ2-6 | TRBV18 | TGTGCCAGCTCACCGTCTTCGGGACACGGAGGTACTGGGGCCAACGTCCTGACTTTC | CASSPSSGHGGTGANVLTF
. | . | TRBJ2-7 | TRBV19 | TGTGCCAGTACCCCAACCGAAGCAGGGCTTGGCGAGCAGTACTTC | CASTPTEAGLGEQYF
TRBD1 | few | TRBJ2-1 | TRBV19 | TGTGCCAGTGGGACAGGGGGCAATGAGCAGTTCTTC | CASGTGGNEQFF
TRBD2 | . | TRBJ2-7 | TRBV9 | TGTGCCAGCAGCGGTGGCAGCGGGAGTCGCGAGCAGTACTTC | CASSGGSGSREQYF
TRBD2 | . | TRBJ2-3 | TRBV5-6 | TGTGCCAGCAGCTTCGCGGGGGGCACAGATACGCAGTATTTT | CASSFAGGTDTQYF